This is a list of T cell receptor beta chains from one sample in a study of T cell responses to AZD1222 COVID-19 vaccine. Sequenced by immunoSEQ multiplex PCR; TCRdb stores in-frame clones only, minus some. Of more than 95,000 clones listed, around 89% are singletons. Sequenced material: peripheral blood, taken on day 0 of AZD1222 vaccination. The receptor set was obtained from an adult in good health. Each CDR3 is given with its conserved first and last residue. Fields, in order: clone size, J gene, D gene, V gene, CDR3 protein. A D gene is named only where the DNA matches it firmly. For some rows the clone size is stated as once, few or many, or as a class when expanded; others skip it.

>NA|TRBJ2-3|NA|TRBV25-1
CASSEYSGGASDTQYF
>NA|TRBJ1-5|NA|TRBV7-9
CASSKTGTNQPQHF
>NA|TRBJ1-2|NA|TRBV7-8
CASNQQGENYGYTF
>NA|TRBJ2-1|NA|TRBV7-2
CASTPVGGRNEQFF
>NA|TRBJ1-3|NA|TRBV6-6
CASRNFGNTIYF
>NA|TRBJ2-3|NA|TRBV2
CASSEHLVGGTDTQYF
>NA|TRBJ2-7|TRBD1|TRBV5-1
CASRTGTDSYEQYF
>NA|TRBJ2-1|NA|TRBV4-1
CASSHSAGNEQFF
>NA|TRBJ1-2|TRBD1|TRBV19
CASSANQGERFNYGYTF
>NA|TRBJ1-1|NA|TRBV11-2
CASSSFWADEAFF
>once|TRBJ2-3|NA|TRBV27
CASSLSQLNTQYF
>NA|TRBJ1-2|NA|TRBV6-4
CASSDSSGRGGYTF
>NA|TRBJ1-2|NA|TRBV27
CASSWGPEVHYGYTF
>NA|TRBJ2-2|TRBD1|TRBV4-2
CASSPQGQPTGELFF
>NA|TRBJ1-1|NA|TRBV4-1
CASSQPGRGLEVFF
>NA|TRBJ2-7|NA|TRBV15
CATSSYGPTYEQYF
>NA|TRBJ2-3|NA|TRBV7-3
CASSLIGGASGTDTQYF
>NA|TRBJ2-7|NA|TRBV13
CASSLGQTYEQYF
>NA|TRBJ1-2|NA|TRBV10-3
CAISENFPSSGGGYTF
>few|TRBJ2-7|TRBD1|TRBV9
CASSEGTANEQYF
>NA|TRBJ1-1|NA|TRBV28
CASSFRTAEAFF
>NA|TRBJ1-4|NA|TRBV9
CASSVGSGGGEKLFF
>NA|TRBJ1-2|NA|TRBV7-2
CASSPMTANYGYTF
>NA|TRBJ2-7|NA|TRBV11-2
CASRDSGSGYEQYF
>NA|TRBJ2-7|TRBD2|TRBV19
CASSRLAGTTYEQYF
>NA|TRBJ1-2|NA|TRBV10-3
CAISPEGANYGYTF
>NA|TRBJ2-7|NA|TRBV5-1
CASSLSGLWEQYF